These T cell receptor beta chains were read from a single sample in a study of cytomegalovirus exposure and HLA in healthy donors. Libraries were prepared by immunoSEQ multiplex PCR; TCRdb keeps only in-frame clonotypes and omits some of them. The top ten clones hold 0.84% of a sample with about 330,000 clones, 75% to 90% of them seen once. Sequenced material: PBMCs. The receptors originated from a woman younger than 35 in good health and CMV-seronegative. CDR3s include the opening cysteine and the closing phenylalanine or tryptophan. A D gene is named only where the DNA matches it firmly. Size is stated for part of the rows, as once, few or many counts, or as a class when the clone is expanded.

clone_size	d_call	v_call	j_call	cdr3_nt	cdr3_aa
NA	NA	TRBV7-9	TRBJ2-7	TGTGCCAGCAGCTTAGGACAGTCACAAAACTGGGGGCACGAGCAGTACTTC	CASSLGQSQNWGHEQYF
NA	TRBD2	TRBV9	TRBJ2-1	TGTGCCAGCAGCCCGACTAGCGGGAGAGGGGGTGAGCAGTTCTTC	CASSPTSGRGGEQFF
NA	TRBD1	TRBV7-2	TRBJ1-2	TGTGCCGGAGGGACGGGACAGAACTATGGCTACACCTTC	CAGGTGQNYGYTF
NA	NA	TRBV13	TRBJ2-1	TGTGCCAGCAGCTTATATCCCCATGCAAAAACGGGCGGGCAGGAGGGTAATGAGCAGTTCTTC	CASSLYPHAKTGGQEGNEQFF
NA	NA	TRBV5-1	TRBJ2-7	TGCGCCAGCAGCTTAGGGGAAGGGTACGAGCAGTACTTC	CASSLGEGYEQYF
NA	NA	TRBV28	TRBJ2-1	TGTGCCAGCAGCCCAGACTGGAATGAGCAGTTCTTC	CASSPDWNEQFF
once	NA	TRBV10-2	TRBJ2-1	TGCGCCAGCAGGGGGCCCAATGAGCAGTTCTTC	CASRGPNEQFF
NA	NA	TRBV4-2	TRBJ2-7	TGTGCCAGCAGCCAAGATCTTATACCGGGATCCTACGAGCAGTACTTC	CASSQDLIPGSYEQYF
NA	NA	TRBV27	TRBJ1-1	TGTGCCAGCAGTTTATCGAGATGGCAGGGGGAAGCTTTCTTT	CASSLSRWQGEAFF
NA	TRBD2	TRBV4-2	TRBJ2-3	TGTGCCAGCAGCCAATATGCGGGAGAGGGGCCAGATACGCAGTATTTT	CASSQYAGEGPDTQYF
NA	TRBD2	TRBV19	TRBJ2-1	TGTGCCAGTAGCCGGACTAGTGAGCAGTTCTTC	CASSRTSEQFF
NA	TRBD2	TRBV19	TRBJ2-1	TGTGCCAGTAGTGTTTTAGCGGGAGGGTCCTACAATGAGCAGTTCTTC	CASSVLAGGSYNEQFF
NA	TRBD1	TRBV27	TRBJ2-7	TGTGCCAGCAGTTTTTCAGTCGGACAGGCCTCCTACGAGCAGTACTTC	CASSFSVGQASYEQYF
NA	NA	TRBV29-1	TRBJ2-7	TGCAGCGGAACTAGGGACTACGAGCAGTACTTC	CSGTRDYEQYF
NA	TRBD2	TRBV28	TRBJ2-1	TGTGCCAGCATCGTTAGCGGGCAGTACAATGAGCAGTTCTTC	CASIVSGQYNEQFF
NA	TRBD2	TRBV27	TRBJ2-1	TGTGCCAGCAGTTTTTTTTGGACTAGGGATTTGGGGGAGCAGTTCTTC	CASSFFWTRDLGEQFF
NA	TRBD1	TRBV5-6	TRBJ2-7	TGTGCCAGCACTGGACAGGGGTACCACGAGCAGTACTTC	CASTGQGYHEQYF
once	TRBD1	TRBV15	TRBJ2-7	TGTGCCACCAGCGGAAGACCGGGACAGTTTCGTCTAGGGCAGTACTTC	CATSGRPGQFRLGQYF